The 4 T cell receptor beta chains reported below all come from one sample, sequenced in a study of blood T cell repertoires in COVID-19. The method was immunoSEQ multiplex PCR; TCRdb's version includes in-frame clones alone and lacks a portion of them. The repertoire holds under 150,000 clones, with over 60% as singletons. The sample taken for sequencing was peripheral blood. These receptors originate from a woman aged 80 or over with acute or convalescent COVID-19.

The chain carries TRBV6-5 and TRBJ1-1; D gene ambiguous. V was cut by 2 bases and J by 5 bases, with 9 bases left in between. The length of the CDR3 is 13 residues. Germline V gives CDR1 MNHEY, CDR2 SVGAGI. CDR3 protein: CASSYDGRTEAFF. For the CDR3, the DNA is TGTGCCAGCAGTTACGACGGGAGGACTGAAGCTTTCTTT.

CDR3 DNA sequence: TGTGCCAGTAGTTATGCGGGCACCTCCTACGAGCAGTACTTC. Protein product: CASSYAGTSYEQYF. This chain joins TRBV19 and TRBJ2-7; D may be TRBD2 (5 bases). The CDR3 length is 14 residues. Germline V gene sequence: CDR1 LNHDA, CDR2 SQIVND (reference sequence). V was cut by 5 bases and J by 0 bases, with 11 bases left in between.

V gene TRBV7-2 combines with J gene TRBJ1-5; D remains unclear. This CDR3 has 12 residues. Between the trimmed V and J ends, which lost 5 bases and 5 bases, there was a span of 7 bases. The V gene's germline CDR1 is SGHTA and CDR2 FQGNSA. CDR3 loop: CASSPYDQPQHF. CDR3 nucleotides: TGTGCCAGCAGCCCCTATGATCAGCCCCAGCATTTT.

This clone was observed a few times. This chain connects TRBV6-2 or TRBV6-3 to TRBJ2-3; D remains ambiguous. Trimming took off 5 bases at V and 0 bases at J, with 24 bases between the two ends. CDR1 and CDR2 (germline): MNHEY, SVGEGT. This CDR3 comprises 19 residues. The CDR3 region is CASSLDLEIAAPSTDTQYF. CDR3 bases: TGTGCCAGCAGTCTCGACCTAGAAATAGCCGCCCCTAGCACAGATACGCAGTATTTT.